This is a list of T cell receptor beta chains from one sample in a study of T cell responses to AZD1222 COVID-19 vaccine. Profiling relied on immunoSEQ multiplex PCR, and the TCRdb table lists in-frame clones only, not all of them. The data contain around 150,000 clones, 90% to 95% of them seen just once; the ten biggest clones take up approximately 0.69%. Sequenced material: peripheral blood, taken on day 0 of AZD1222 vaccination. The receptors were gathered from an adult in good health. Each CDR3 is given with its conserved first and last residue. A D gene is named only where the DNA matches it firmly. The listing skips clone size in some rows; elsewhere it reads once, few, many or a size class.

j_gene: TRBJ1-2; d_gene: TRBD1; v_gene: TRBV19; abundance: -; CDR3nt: TGTGCCAGTACATCGGTGGAGGGGGCCTACAACTATGGCTACACCTTC; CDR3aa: CASTSVEGAYNYGYTF
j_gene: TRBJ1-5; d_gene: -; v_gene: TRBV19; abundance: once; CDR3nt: TGTGCCAGTAGTATAGGCAGGGTTCACAATCAGCCCCAGCATTTT; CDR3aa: CASSIGRVHNQPQHF
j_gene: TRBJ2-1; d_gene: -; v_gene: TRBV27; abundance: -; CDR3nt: TGTGCCAGCAGTGAGGGGCTAACGAACAATGAGCAGTTCTTC; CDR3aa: CASSEGLTNNEQFF
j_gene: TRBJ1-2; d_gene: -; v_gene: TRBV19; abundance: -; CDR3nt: TGTGCCAGTAGTATCGAAAGGAGCTATGGCTACACCTTC; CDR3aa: CASSIERSYGYTF
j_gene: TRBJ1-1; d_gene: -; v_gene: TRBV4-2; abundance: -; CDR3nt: TGTGCCAGCAGCCAAGCCTTTCCTTACAAGTCGAACACTGAAGCTTTCTTT; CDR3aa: CASSQAFPYKSNTEAFF
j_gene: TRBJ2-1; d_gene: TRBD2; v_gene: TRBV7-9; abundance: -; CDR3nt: TGTGCCAGCACCCAATTTAGCGGGAGAGCTTACAATGAGCAGTTCTTC; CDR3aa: CASTQFSGRAYNEQFF
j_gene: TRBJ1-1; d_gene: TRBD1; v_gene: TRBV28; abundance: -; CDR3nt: TGTGCCAGCAGTTGGCAGGGGGCGGTCACTGAAGCTTTCTTT; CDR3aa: CASSWQGAVTEAFF
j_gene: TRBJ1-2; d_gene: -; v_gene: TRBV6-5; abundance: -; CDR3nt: TGTGCCAGCGCACGGGGTAGTCATGGCTACACCTTC; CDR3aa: CASARGSHGYTF
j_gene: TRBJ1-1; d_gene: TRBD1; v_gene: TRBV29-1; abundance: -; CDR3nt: TGCAGCGTTGAAGAGGACAGGCTTTCCATCGAAGCTTTCTTT; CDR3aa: CSVEEDRLSIEAFF
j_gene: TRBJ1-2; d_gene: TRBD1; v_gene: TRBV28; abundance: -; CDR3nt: TGTGCCAGCAGAGTCCCGGGACAGGGTGACGGCTACACCTTC; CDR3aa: CASRVPGQGDGYTF
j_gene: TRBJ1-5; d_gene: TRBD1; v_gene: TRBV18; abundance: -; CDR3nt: TGTGCCAGCTCACGACAGGGCGGGCAGCCCCAGCATTTT; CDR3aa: CASSRQGGQPQHF
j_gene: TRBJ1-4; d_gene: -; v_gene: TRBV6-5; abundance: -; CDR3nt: TGTGCCAGCAGTTACTCCCGTACCTTTGGTAATGAAAAACTGTTTTTT; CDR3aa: CASSYSRTFGNEKLFF
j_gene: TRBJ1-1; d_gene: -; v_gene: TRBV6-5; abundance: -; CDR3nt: TGTGCCAGCACCTTAAATGCCGACCTGAACACTGAAGCTTTCTTT; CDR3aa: CASTLNADLNTEAFF
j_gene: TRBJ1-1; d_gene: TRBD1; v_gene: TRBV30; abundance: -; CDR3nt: TGTGCCTGGGCCCTCCTGGGACAGGACCCCGAAGCTTTCTTT; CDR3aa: CAWALLGQDPEAFF
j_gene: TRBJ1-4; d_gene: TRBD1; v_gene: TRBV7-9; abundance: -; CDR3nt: TGTGCCAGCAGCCGGGACAGACCTAATGAAAAACTGTTTTTT; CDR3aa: CASSRDRPNEKLFF
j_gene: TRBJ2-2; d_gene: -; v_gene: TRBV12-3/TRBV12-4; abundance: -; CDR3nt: TGTGCCAAATCGCAGGGAGGCACCGGGGAGCTGTTTTTT; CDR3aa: CAKSQGGTGELFF
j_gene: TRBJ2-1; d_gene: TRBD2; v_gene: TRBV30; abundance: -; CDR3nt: TGTGCCCGGGGGACTAGGGGTTTGAATGAGCAGTTCTTC; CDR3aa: CARGTRGLNEQFF
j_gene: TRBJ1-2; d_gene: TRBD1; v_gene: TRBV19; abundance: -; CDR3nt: TGTGCCAGTAGAGAAGACAGGGCGAGTCAAGGCTACACCTTC; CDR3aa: CASREDRASQGYTF
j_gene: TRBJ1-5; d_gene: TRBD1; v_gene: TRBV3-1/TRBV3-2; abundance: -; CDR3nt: TGTGCCAGCAGCCAAAGGGTTTCGGGACAGGGTAATCAGCCCCAGCATTTT; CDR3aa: CASSQRVSGQGNQPQHF
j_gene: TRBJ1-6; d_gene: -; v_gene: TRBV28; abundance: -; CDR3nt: TGTGCCAGCAACCCGGGTGGGGTCGCGGCATCTCACCCACCCCTCCACTTT; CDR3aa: CASNPGGVAASHPPLHF
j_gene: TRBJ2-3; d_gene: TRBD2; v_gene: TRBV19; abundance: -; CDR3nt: TGTGCCAGTAGACAAGCGGGAACAGATACGCAGTATTTT; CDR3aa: CASRQAGTDTQYF
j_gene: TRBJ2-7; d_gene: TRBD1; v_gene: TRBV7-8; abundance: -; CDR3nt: TGTGCCAGCAGCTTTGGACAGGGAAACTACGAGCAGTACTTC; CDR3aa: CASSFGQGNYEQYF
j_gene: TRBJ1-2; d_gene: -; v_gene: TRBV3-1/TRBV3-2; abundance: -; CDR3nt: TGTGCCAGCAGCCCTGGAAAGGGCGGCTACACCTTC; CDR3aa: CASSPGKGGYTF
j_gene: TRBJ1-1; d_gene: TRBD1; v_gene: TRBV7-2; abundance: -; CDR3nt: TGTGCCAGCAACCTTATCACAGGGGCGACTGAAGCTTTCTTT; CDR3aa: CASNLITGATEAFF
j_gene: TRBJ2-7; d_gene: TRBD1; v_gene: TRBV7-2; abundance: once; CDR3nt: TGTGCCAGCAGCTTACGGGTCCCCGCGAGGACAGGTTTCTACGAGCAGTACTTC; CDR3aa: CASSLRVPARTGFYEQYF
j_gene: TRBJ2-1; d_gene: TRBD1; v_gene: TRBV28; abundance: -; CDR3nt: TGTGCCAGCACCGAGACAGGGGGCGCGAGAAATGAGCAGTTCTTC; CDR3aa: CASTETGGARNEQFF
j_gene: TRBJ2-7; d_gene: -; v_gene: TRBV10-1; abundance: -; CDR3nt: TGCGCCAGCAGTGAGTCAGGAGCCTCCTACGAGCAGTACTTC; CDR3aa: CASSESGASYEQYF
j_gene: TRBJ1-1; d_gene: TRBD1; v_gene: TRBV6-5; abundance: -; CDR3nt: TGTGCCAGCAGTTACTTCGGACAGGCCGTGGATTTT; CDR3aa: CASSYFGQAVDF
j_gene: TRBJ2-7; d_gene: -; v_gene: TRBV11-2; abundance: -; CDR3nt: TGTGCCAGCAGCGGAGGCTACGAGCAGTACTTC; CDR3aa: CASSGGYEQYF
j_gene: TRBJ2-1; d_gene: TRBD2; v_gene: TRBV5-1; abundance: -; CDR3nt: TGCGCCAGCAGCAATCCCACTAGCGGGGATTTCTACAATGAGCAGTTCTTC; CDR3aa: CASSNPTSGDFYNEQFF
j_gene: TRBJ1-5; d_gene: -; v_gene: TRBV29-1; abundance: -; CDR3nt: TGCAGCGTTGATGGGGGCCCGGGGAGCAATCAGCCCCAGCATTTT; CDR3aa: CSVDGGPGSNQPQHF
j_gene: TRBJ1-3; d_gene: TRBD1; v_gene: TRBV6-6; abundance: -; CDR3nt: TGTGCCAGCAGTGGGACAGCCTCTGGAAACACCATATATTTT; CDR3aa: CASSGTASGNTIYF
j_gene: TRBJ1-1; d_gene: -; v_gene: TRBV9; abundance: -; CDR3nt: TGTGCCAGCAGCCCCGAGACAGGGAACACTGAAGCTTTCTTT; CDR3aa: CASSPETGNTEAFF
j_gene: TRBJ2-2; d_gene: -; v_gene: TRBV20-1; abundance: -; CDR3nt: TGCAGTGCTAGTCCCGTGAACACCGGGGAGCTGTTTTTT; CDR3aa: CSASPVNTGELFF
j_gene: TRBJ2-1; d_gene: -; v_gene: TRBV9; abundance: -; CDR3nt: TGTGCCAGCAGCGTAACGGGGTGGGTGGGGAAAGTCGAGCAGTTCTTC; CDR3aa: CASSVTGWVGKVEQFF
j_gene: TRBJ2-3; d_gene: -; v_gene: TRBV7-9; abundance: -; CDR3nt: TGTGCCAGCAGCTTTGCGGAGGATACGCAGTATTTT; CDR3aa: CASSFAEDTQYF
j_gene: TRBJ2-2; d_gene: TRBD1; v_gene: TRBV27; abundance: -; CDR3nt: TGTGCCAGCAGTCGGTCGGGACAGCTCACCGGGGAGCTGTTTTTT; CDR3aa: CASSRSGQLTGELFF
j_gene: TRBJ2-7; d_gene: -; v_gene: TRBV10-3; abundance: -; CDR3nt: TGTGCCATCAGTGAGTCGACAGGAGTGTACGAGCAGTACTTC; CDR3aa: CAISESTGVYEQYF
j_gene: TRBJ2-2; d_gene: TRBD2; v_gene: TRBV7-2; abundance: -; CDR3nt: TGTGCCAGCAGCCGCGGACTAGCGGTCCACACCGGGGAGCTGTTTTTT; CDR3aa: CASSRGLAVHTGELFF
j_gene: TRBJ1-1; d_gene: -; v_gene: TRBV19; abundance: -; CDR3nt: TGTGCCAGTAGTATCTTGGGGGTCGCTGAAGCTTTCTTT; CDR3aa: CASSILGVAEAFF
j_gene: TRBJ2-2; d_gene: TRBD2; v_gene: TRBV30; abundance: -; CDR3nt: TGTGCCTGGAGTGAGGGACTAGCGGGAGAAGAGGAGCTGTTTTTT; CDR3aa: CAWSEGLAGEEELFF
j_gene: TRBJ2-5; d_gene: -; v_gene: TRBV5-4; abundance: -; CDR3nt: TGTGCCAGCAGCTTTAGGGGGGAAGAGACCCAGTACTTC; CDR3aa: CASSFRGEETQYF
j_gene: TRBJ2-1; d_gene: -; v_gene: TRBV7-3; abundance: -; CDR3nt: TGTGCCAGCAGCCAACTTCGGGGAGGTGAGCAGTTCTTC; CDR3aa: CASSQLRGGEQFF
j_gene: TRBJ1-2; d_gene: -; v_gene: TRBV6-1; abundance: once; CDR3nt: TGTGCCAGCAGTGAGGGCCGGTCTTACTATGGCTACACCTTC; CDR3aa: CASSEGRSYYGYTF
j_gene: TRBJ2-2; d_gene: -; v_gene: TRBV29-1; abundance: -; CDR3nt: TGCAGCGCTCGGCAGCGCATTGGGGAGGGGGAGCTGTTTTTT; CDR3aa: CSARQRIGEGELFF
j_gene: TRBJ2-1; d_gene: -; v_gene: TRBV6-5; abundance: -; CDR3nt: TGTGCCGCTGTTACCAGCTACTCCTACAATGAGCAGTTCTTC; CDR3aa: CAAVTSYSYNEQFF
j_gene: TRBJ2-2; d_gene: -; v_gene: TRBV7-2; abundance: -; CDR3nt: TGTGCCAGCAGTGAGTTGGGGCAGGATACCGGGGAGCTGTTTTTT; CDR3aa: CASSELGQDTGELFF
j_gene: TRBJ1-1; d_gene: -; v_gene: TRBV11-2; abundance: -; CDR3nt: TGTGCCAGCAGCTTAGCGTGGGGTTCCACTGAAGCTTTCTTT; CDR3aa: CASSLAWGSTEAFF
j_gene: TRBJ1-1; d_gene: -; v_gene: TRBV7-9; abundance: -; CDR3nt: TGTGCCAGCACCCAGGTGGGGACTGAAGCTTTCTTT; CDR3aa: CASTQVGTEAFF
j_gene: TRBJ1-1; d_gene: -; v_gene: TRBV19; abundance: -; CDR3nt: TGTGCCAGTAGTATGAGTAGAACTGAAGCTTTCTTT; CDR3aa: CASSMSRTEAFF
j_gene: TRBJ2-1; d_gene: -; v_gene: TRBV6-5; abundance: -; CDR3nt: TGTGCCAGCAAGAAAGGAGGGCCAAGGGATGAGCAGTTCTTC; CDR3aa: CASKKGGPRDEQFF
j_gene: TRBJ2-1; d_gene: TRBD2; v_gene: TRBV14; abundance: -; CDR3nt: TGTGCCAGCAGCACTTTCTCCGGGACTAGCCGCTACAATGAGCAGTTCTTC; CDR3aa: CASSTFSGTSRYNEQFF